This is a list of T cell receptor beta chains from one sample in a study of blood T cell repertoires in COVID-19. Profiling relied on immunoSEQ multiplex PCR, and the TCRdb table lists in-frame clones only, not all of them. The table includes approximately 260,000 clones, around 90% detected once. The sample consisted of peripheral blood. The receptor source for this set is a woman aged 60-75 years with COVID-19, enrolled during active disease. Each CDR3 is given without its conserved first and last residue.

V gene	J gene	CDR3 protein
TRBV7-9	TRBJ2-3	ASSGPDSRQLDTQY
TRBV19	TRBJ1-6	ASSLSTGSNSPLH
TRBV30	TRBJ1-3	AWGSGTGGSGNTIY
TRBV19	TRBJ2-3	ASSIDNWQGNTDTQY
TRBV4-3	TRBJ1-6	ASSPGTGKGDAISVNSPLH
TRBV7-2	TRBJ1-1	ASSLLGLRQGAGTEAF
TRBV9	TRBJ1-6	ASSLKAEGNSPLH
TRBV7-9	TRBJ2-3	ASSPISGGPSDTQY
TRBV5-1	TRBJ2-7	ASSTTTGGSSEQY
TRBV4-1	TRBJ1-1	ASSQDYGNTEAF
TRBV6-5	TRBJ1-1	ASSYTGGQTEAF
TRBV19	TRBJ1-4	ASSTRKRQGGYEKLF
TRBV9	TRBJ1-1	ASSALSRSSGTEAF
TRBV5-1	TRBJ1-1	ASSFGTTECTEAF